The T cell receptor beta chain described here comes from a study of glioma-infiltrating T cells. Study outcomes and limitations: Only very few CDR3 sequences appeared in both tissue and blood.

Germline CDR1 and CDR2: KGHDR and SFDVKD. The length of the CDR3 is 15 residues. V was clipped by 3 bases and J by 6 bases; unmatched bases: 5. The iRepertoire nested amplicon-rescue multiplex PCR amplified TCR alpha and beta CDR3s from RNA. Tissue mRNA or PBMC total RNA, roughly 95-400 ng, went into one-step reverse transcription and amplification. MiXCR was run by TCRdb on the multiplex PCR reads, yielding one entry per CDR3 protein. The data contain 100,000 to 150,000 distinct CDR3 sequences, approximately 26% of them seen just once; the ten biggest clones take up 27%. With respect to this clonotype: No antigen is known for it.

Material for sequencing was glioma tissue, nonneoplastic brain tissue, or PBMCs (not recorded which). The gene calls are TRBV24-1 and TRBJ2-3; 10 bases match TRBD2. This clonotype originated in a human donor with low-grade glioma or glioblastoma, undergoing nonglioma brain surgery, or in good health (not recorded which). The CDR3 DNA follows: TGTGCCACCAGTGATCCAGCGGGGGGGCATGATACGCAGTATTTT. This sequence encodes CATSDPAGGHDTQYF.